The sequence of this TCR beta chain was determined in a study of shared clonotypes between healthy human individuals. Per sorted-subset replicate PCR, input was roughly 200 ng DNA, representing 30,000 to 35,000 T cell genomes. TCRdb keeps only in-frame clones here, not all; method: immunoSEQ multiplex PCR. The data contain about 1 million clones, roughly 80% of them singletons. Donors were healthy HIV-negative adults without recently reported acute infections or vaccinations. This CDR3 comprises 14 residues. V lost 2 bases, J lost 3 bases, and 2 bases stayed unmatched. Germline CDR1 reads SGHAT; CDR2 reads FQNNGV.

The rearrangement links TRBV11-2 to TRBJ2-3; 7 bases are shared with TRBD2. The specimen was memory CD4+ T cells sorted from blood. Stated subset: CD45RA-negative fraction. This receptor was taken from a man in his late teens or twenties in good health. The CDR3 DNA reads as TGTGCCAGCAGCTTATGGGGGGGGACAGATACGCAGTATTTT. This codes for CASSLWGGTDTQYF.